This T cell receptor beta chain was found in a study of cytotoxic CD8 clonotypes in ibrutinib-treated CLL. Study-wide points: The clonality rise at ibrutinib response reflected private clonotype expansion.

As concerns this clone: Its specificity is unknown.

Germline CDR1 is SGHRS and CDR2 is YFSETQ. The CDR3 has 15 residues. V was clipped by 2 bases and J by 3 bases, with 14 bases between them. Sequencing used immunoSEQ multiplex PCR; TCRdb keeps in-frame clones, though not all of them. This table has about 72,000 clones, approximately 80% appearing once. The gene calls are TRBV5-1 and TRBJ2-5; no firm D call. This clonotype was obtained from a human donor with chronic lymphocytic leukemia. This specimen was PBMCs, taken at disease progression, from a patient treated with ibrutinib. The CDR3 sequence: CASSFAPGGEETQYF. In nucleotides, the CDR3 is TGCGCCAGCAGCTTCGCACCTGGTGGAGAAGAGACCCAGTACTTC. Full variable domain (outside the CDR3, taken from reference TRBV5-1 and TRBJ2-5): KAGVTQTPRYLIKTRGQQVTLSCSPISGHRSVSWYQQTPGQGLQFLFEYFSETQRNKGNFPGRFSGRQFSNSRSEMNVSTLELGDSALYLCASSFAPGGEETQYFGPGTRLLVL.